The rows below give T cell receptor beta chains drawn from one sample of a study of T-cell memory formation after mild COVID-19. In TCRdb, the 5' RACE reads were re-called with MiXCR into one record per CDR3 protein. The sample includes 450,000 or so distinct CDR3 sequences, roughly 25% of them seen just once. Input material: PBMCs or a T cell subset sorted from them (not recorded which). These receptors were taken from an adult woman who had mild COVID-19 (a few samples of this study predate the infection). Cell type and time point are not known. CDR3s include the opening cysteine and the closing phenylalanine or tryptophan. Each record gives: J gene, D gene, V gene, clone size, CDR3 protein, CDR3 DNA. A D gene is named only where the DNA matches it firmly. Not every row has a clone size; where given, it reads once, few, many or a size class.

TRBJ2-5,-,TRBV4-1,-,CASSQNMAAAETQYF,TGCGCCAGCAGCCAAAATATGGCGGCAGCTGAGACCCAGTACTTC
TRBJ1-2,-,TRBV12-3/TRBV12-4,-,CASSLTGAGYTF,TGTGCCAGCAGTTTAACGGGCGCTGGCTACACCTTC
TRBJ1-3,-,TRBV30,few,CAWDTSTSLGNTIYF,TGTGCTTGGGACACTTCGACTAGTCTTGGAAACACCATATATTTT
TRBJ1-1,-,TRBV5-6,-,CASSPRHGDTEAFF,TGTGCCAGCAGCCCCAGGCACGGGGACACTGAAGCTTTCTTT
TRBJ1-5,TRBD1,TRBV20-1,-,CSAPRFGEYRGRRQPQHF,TGCAGTGCTCCTCGCTTCGGTGAATACAGGGGGAGACGCCAGCCCCAGCATTTT
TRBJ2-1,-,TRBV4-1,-,CASSWGESSYNEQFF,TGCGCCAGCAGCTGGGGGGAGAGCTCCTACAATGAGCAGTTCTTC
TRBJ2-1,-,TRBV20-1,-,CSARLTPGPTGDNEQFF,TGCAGTGCTAGACTAACCCCGGGCCCCACGGGTGACAATGAGCAGTTCTTC
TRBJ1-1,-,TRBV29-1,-,CSVETQAQNTEAFF,TGCAGCGTTGAAACACAAGCACAGAACACTGAAGCTTTCTTT
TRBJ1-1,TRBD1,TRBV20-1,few,CSASPGQGGTEAFF,TGCAGTGCTAGTCCGGGACAGGGGGGCACTGAAGCTTTCTTT
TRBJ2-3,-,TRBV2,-,CASRQGSTSTDTQYF,TGTGCCAGCAGGCAGGGATCCACTAGCACAGATACGCAGTATTTT
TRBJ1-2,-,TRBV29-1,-,CSAQGRGNYGYTF,TGCAGCGCTCAGGGGCGGGGGAACTATGGCTACACCTTC
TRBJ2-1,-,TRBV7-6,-,CASSPATGSSYNEQFF,TGTGCCAGCAGCCCCGCGACGGGCAGTTCCTACAATGAGCAGTTCTTC
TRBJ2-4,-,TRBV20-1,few,CSARSSEEAKNIQYF,TGCAGTGCTAGGTCTAGCGAGGAAGCCAAAAACATTCAGTACTTC
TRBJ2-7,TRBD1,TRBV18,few,CASSPGDRGSEQYF,TGTGCCAGCTCACCAGGGGACAGGGGGAGCGAGCAGTACTTC
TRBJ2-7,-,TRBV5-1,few,CASTGGTDTGEQYF,TGCGCCAGCACAGGCGGGACGGATACAGGCGAGCAGTACTTC
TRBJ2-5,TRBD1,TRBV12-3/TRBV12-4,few,CASSFGQGAIRETQYF,TGTGCCAGCAGTTTCGGACAGGGGGCAATTCGCGAGACCCAGTACTTC
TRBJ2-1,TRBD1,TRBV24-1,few,CATSDPGGREQFF,TGTGCCACCAGTGATCCAGGGGGTCGTGAGCAGTTCTTC
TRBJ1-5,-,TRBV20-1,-,CSASFGDQPQHF,TGCAGTGCTAGTTTTGGGGACCAGCCCCAGCATTTT
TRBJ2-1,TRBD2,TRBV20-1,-,CSAKGLAGGHNEQFF,TGCAGTGCTAAAGGACTAGCGGGAGGACACAATGAGCAGTTCTTC
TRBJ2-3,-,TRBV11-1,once,CASSLRDKRGTDTQYF,TGTGCCAGCAGCTTAAGGGATAAGCGGGGCACAGATACGCAGTATTTT
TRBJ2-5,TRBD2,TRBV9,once,CASSAGREVQETQYF,TGTGCCAGCAGCGCGGGACGGGAGGTCCAAGAGACCCAGTACTTC
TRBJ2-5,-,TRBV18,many,CASSPTQETQYF,TGTGCCAGCTCACCTACACAAGAGACCCAGTACTTC
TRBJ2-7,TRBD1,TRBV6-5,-,CASTNRQGSSYEQYF,TGTGCCAGCACTAACCGACAGGGCAGCTCCTACGAGCAGTACTTC
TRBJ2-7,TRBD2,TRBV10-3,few,CAISDRLAGYEQYF,TGTGCCATCAGTGATCGACTAGCGGGCTACGAGCAGTACTTC
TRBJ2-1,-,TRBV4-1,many,CASSRGTLYNEQFF,TGCGCCAGCAGCCGGGGGACCCTTTACAATGAGCAGTTCTTC
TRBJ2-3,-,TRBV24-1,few,CATSDPLRDSSVIPSSTDTQYF,TGTGCCACCAGTGATCCCCTCAGGGACTCCTCCGTCATCCCGTCTAGCACAGATACGCAGTATTTT
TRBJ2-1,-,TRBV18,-,CASSPSLVGGNNEQFF,TGTGCCAGCTCACCTAGCCTCGTGGGGGGAAACAATGAGCAGTTCTTC
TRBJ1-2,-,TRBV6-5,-,CASTGYGTANYGYTF,TGTGCCAGCACCGGGTACGGGACCGCCAACTATGGCTACACCTTC
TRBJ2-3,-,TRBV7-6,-,CASSLAAVTDTQYF,TGTGCCAGCAGCTTAGCGGCAGTCACAGATACGCAGTATTTT
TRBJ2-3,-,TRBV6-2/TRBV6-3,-,CASAVQFSTDTQYF,TGTGCCAGCGCAGTTCAATTCTCCACAGATACGCAGTATTTT
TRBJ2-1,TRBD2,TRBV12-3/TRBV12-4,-,CASMGTRLNEQFF,TGTGCCAGCATGGGGACTAGGTTAAATGAGCAGTTCTTC
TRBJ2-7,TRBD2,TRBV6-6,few,CASTPRLAAAYEQYF,TGTGCCAGCACTCCCAGACTAGCGGCTGCCTACGAGCAGTACTTC
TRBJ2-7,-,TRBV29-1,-,CSARQSSYEQYF,TGCAGCGCCAGACAGAGCTCCTACGAGCAGTACTTC
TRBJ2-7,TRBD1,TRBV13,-,CASSLTTGAISEQYF,TGTGCCAGCAGCTTGACTACAGGGGCGATCTCCGAGCAGTACTTC
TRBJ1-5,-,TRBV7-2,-,CASSLDGSQPQHF,TGTGCCAGCAGCTTGGATGGTAGTCAGCCCCAGCATTTT
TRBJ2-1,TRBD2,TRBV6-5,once,CASSYSIAGPGTNEQFF,TGTGCCAGCAGTTACTCGATAGCGGGCCCTGGAACAAATGAGCAGTTCTTC
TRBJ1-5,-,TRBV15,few,CATARSGEGQPQHF,TGTGCCACCGCGAGGTCGGGAGAGGGCCAGCCCCAGCATTTT
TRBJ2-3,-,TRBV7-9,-,CASSLSRSGTDTQYF,TGTGCCAGCAGCTTGAGTAGGTCTGGCACAGATACGCAGTATTTT
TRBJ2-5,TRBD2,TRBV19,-,CASSSPGLAGETQYF,TGTGCCAGTAGTTCACCGGGACTAGCAGGAGAGACCCAGTACTTC
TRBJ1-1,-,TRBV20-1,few,CSAGGVLGPTEAFF,TGCAGTGCTGGGGGTGTGTTGGGACCCACTGAAGCTTTCTTT
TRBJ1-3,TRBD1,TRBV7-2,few,CASSPQTGPGNTIYF,TGTGCCAGCAGCCCACAGACAGGGCCTGGAAACACCATATATTTT
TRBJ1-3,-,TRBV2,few,CARKASGNTIYF,TGTGCCAGGAAAGCCTCTGGAAACACCATATATTTT
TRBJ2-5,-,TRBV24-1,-,CATSDFRDHQETQYF,TGTGCCACCAGTGATTTTCGGGATCACCAAGAGACCCAGTACTTC
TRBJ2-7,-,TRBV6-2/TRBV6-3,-,CASSTPGHSSTYEQYF,TGTGCCAGCAGTACCCCGGGACACTCTTCGACCTACGAGCAGTACTTC